This entry lists 14 T cell receptor beta chains sequenced from one sample in a study of Graves' ophthalmopathy and Graves' hyperthyroidism. RNA transcripts provided the template for amplifying TCR beta CDR3 regions. RT-PCR was first run with HTBI primers, then multiplex PCR in a second round. A single record per CDR3 protein comes from TCRdb applying MiXCR to the multiplex PCR reads. The sample holds approximately 17,000 distinct CDR3 sequences, about 43% seen once. The sequencing input was peripheral blood. The source of these receptors is a middle-aged woman with stable Graves' hyperthyroidism.

This clonotype was recorded at least ten times. The rearrangement links TRBV4-2 to TRBJ1-2; D gene uncertain. Germline V lookup: CDR1 LGHNA, CDR2 YNFKEQ. The V end lost 0 bases, the J end lost 7 bases, and 6 bases lay between the germline ends. CDR3 size: 12 residues. CDR3 nucleotide sequence: TGTGCCAGCAGCCAAGATCTCGGTGGCTACACCTTC. Its protein product is CASSQDLGGYTF.

By proportion, this clonotype is medium-sized. The chain links TRBV24-1 to TRBJ2-5; D may correspond to TRBD1 or TRBD2 (6 bases each). This CDR3 is 14 amino acids long. CDR1 is KGHDR and CDR2 is SFDVKD in the germline V gene. Trimming took 6 bases from V and 4 from J, leaving 14 bases between them. The CDR3 DNA sequence: TGTGCCACCAGTCTTGGAGGGGGAATAGAGACCCAGTACTTC. Translation: CATSLGGGIETQYF.

The gene calls are TRBV24-1 and TRBJ1-5; 8 bases agree with TRBD1. Germline values: CDR1 KGHDR, CDR2 SFDVKD. J was trimmed by 4 bases and V by 6 bases; bases with no gene match: 4. CDR3 length: 14 residues. CDR3: CATSPGQGNQPQHF. The CDR3, as DNA: TGTGCCACCAGTCCCGGACAGGGTAATCAGCCCCAGCATTTT.

In DNA, the CDR3 is TGTGCCAGCTCACCACCGGCTCGAACCCGCACAGATACGCAGTATTTT. Its protein product is CASSPPARTRTDTQYF. The rearrangement joins TRBV18 to TRBJ2-3; D is undetermined. CDR3 length equals 16 residues. V lost 0 bases, J lost 1 base, and 11 bases lay in between. Germline V lookup: CDR1 KGHSH, CDR2 LQKENI.

In this sample, this clonotype turned up many times. The chain combines TRBV14 with TRBJ1-4; 9 nucleotides match TRBD1. V shed 4 bases, J shed 7 bases, and the junction held 7 bases outside the gene matches. This CDR3 comprises 15 residues. The V gene's germline CDR1 is SGHDN and CDR2 FVKESK. CDR3 amino acids: CASSLTGGTGEKLFF. The DNA for the CDR3 is TGTGCCAGCAGCCTAACAGGGGGCACAGGTGAAAAACTGTTTTTT.

This clonotype was seen ten or more times. The gene calls are TRBV12-3 or TRBV12-4 and TRBJ1-6; D is ambiguous. V was cut by 1 base and J by 8 bases, with 3 bases left in between. CDR3 size: 12 residues. The CDR3 sequence is CASSLGHSPLHF. The CDR3 DNA sequence: TGTGCCAGCAGTTTAGGACATTCACCCCTCCACTTT.

This clonotype is medium-sized. The J gene is TRBJ2-7, the V gene TRBV2, with a tentative D call TRBD2 (6 bases). CDR1 is SNHLY and CDR2 is FYNNEI in the germline V gene. CDR3 length: 14 amino acids. V was shortened by 1 base and J by 4 bases, with 11 bases between the two germline ends. The CDR3 reads CASSEDGSGYEQYF. The CDR3 bases are TGTGCCAGCAGTGAAGACGGTAGCGGATACGAGCAGTACTTC.

Regarding this clonotype: One end of the junction is discordant with germline, which a read error may explain. The gene calls are TRBV10-3 and TRBJ1-3, with no clear D. The CDR3 contains 15 residues. Germline V lookup: CDR1 ENHRY, CDR2 SYGVKD. CDR3 in DNA: TGTGCCAGCAGTCCTCGACTGACCTCTGGAAACACCATATATTTT. It is translated as CASSPRLTSGNTIYF.

V and J are TRBV25-1 and TRBJ2-4, with unresolved D. The V and J ends lost 6 bases and 15 bases respectively, with 15 bases between them. Per the germline V gene, CDR1 is MGHDK and CDR2 is SYGVNS. The length of the CDR3 is 11 residues. As DNA, the CDR3 is TGTGCCAGCAGGATAGGGCTAAATCGGTACTTC. It yields the protein CASRIGLNRYF.

J is TRBJ2-7 and V is TRBV27, with D possibly being TRBD1 (5 bases). V was cut by 8 bases and J by 5 bases, with 19 bases left in between. Per the germline V gene, CDR1 is MNHEY and CDR2 is SMNVEV (reference sequence). The CDR3 loop spans 14 amino acids. The DNA of the CDR3 is TGTGCCAGCTCTAACGACAGACAGTTAAACGAGCAGTACTTC. Amino acid sequence: CASSNDRQLNEQYF.

By proportion, this clonotype is medium-sized (0.01 to 0.1%). V gene TRBV9 combines with J gene TRBJ1-1, with TRBD1 as a possible D gene (6 bases). Germline V gives CDR1 SGDLS, CDR2 YYNGEE. The CDR3 runs to 12 residues. V dropped 7 bases and J dropped 0 bases, with 7 bases sitting between them. The DNA for the CDR3 is TGTGCCAGCCAGGGGATGAACACTGAAGCTTTCTTT. The encoded protein is CASQGMNTEAFF.

The CDR3 coding sequence is TGTGCCAGTAGTGCGGAGGACAGGGGCAATCAGCCCCAGCATTTT. Translation gives CASSAEDRGNQPQHF. The J gene is TRBJ1-5, the V gene TRBV19; 8 bases map to TRBD1. The germline V gene has CDR1 LNHDA and CDR2 SQIVND (reference sequence). CDR3 size: 15 residues. V gave up 5 bases and J gave up 2 bases; unmatched junction bases: 5.

This clonotype was seen a few times. The V and J genes are TRBV12-3 or TRBV12-4 and TRBJ2-1; possible D gene TRBD2, 6 bases. Trimming removed 5 bases from V and 5 bases from J, with 16 bases in between. The CDR3 is 15 amino acids. Here the CDR3 DNA reads TGTGCCAGCAGTCCTCCTGCTCTAGCGAACAATGAGCAGTTCTTC. It translates to CASSPPALANNEQFF.

This clonotype was recorded many times. The chain couples TRBV20-1 to TRBJ2-1, with TRBD2 matching over 10 bases. Germline lookup yields CDR1 DFQATT and CDR2 SNEGSKA (reference sequence). Trimming cost V 5 bases and J 3 bases; bases outside gene matches: 4. The CDR3 extends over 14 amino acids. CDR3 protein: CSARGLADYNEQFF. The CDR3 DNA reads TGCAGTGCTCGCGGACTAGCGGACTACAATGAGCAGTTCTTC.